This T cell receptor beta chain was recorded in a study of cytomegalovirus exposure and HLA in healthy donors. Measured with immunoSEQ multiplex PCR; TCRdb has only the in-frame clones, and not every one. The table includes about 220,000 clones, just over 90% detected once. This CDR3 contains 14 residues. Per germline, CDR1 LNHDA and CDR2 SQIVND (reference sequence). The ends lost 7 bases at V and 2 bases at J; junction bases unmatched: 5. Sequencing input: PBMCs. This chain links TRBV19 with TRBJ2-1, with TRBD2 matching over 7 bases. This receptor was identified in a young woman in good health and CMV-seronegative. The CDR3 spells CASTREGPYNEQFF. The CDR3 nucleotides are TGTGCCAGTACGAGGGAGGGGCCCTACAATGAGCAGTTCTTC.